This T cell receptor (beta chain) was identified in a study of graft-versus-host responses after intestinal transplantation. The table lists this clone with a count of one. Its antigen is as yet unknown. Profiling relied on immunoSEQ multiplex PCR, and the TCRdb table lists in-frame clones only, not all of them. The profile shows around 67,000 clones, over 70% of them singletons. V was cut by 3 bases and J by 2 bases, with 11 bases left in between. This CDR3 has 16 amino acids. The germline V gene has CDR1 KGHSH and CDR2 LQKENI. V gene TRBV18 combines with J gene TRBJ2-6, with D possibly TRBD2 on 6 matching bases. Sequenced here: unstimulated CD4+ T cells sorted from spleen or lymph node cells, sampled before transplant. The source is a human donor who was the organ donor for an intestinal transplant. The CDR3: CASSPWTGAGANVLTF. As DNA, the CDR3 is TGTGCCAGCTCACCCTGGACGGGAGCTGGGGCCAACGTCCTGACTTTC.